The following is a TCR beta chain sequence with its context. CDR1 is MNHNS, CDR2 SASEGT, per germline. Trimming stripped 6 bases from V and 0 bases from J, with 12 bases between. The CDR3 runs 16 residues. Authors' analysis steps: Construction of a distant-metastasis classifier for papillary thyroid cancer relied on CDR3 differences across clinicopathological groups. TCRdb re-called the PCR reads via MiXCR. These V and J calls are TCRdb output, not the study's own analysis. The sample includes approximately 38,000 clones, about 30% seen only once; the top ten take about 15%. This record comes from a study of metastatic and nonmetastatic thyroid tumors. About the research overall: Patients with malignant and benign thyroid disease provided blood and tumor or nodule tissue, whose repertoires were compared.

Prior to thyroid surgery, none of the patients had received any treatment. The sequenced material came from tumor tissue. The chain employs TRBV6-1 and TRBJ1-6; no firm D call. This TCR came from a female donor with papillary thyroid cancer or a benign thyroid nodule (not recorded which). Some clones in this sample may be carry-over from other donors' samples. The DNA for the CDR3 is TGTGCCAGCAGCCGAACAGCTAGCTCCTATAATTCACCCCTCCACTTT. This gives the protein CASSRTASSYNSPLHF.